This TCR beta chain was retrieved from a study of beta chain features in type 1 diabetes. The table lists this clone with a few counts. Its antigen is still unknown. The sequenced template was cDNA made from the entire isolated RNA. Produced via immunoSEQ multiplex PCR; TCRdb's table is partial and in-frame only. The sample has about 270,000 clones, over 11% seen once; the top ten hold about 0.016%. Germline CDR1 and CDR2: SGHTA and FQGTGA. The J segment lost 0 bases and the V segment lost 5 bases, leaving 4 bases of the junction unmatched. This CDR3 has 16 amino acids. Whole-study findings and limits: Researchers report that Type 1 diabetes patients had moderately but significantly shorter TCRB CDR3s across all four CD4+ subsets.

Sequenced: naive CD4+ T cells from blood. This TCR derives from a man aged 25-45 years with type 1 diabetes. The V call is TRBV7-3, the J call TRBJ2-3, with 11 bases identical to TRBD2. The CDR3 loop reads CASSPRTSGSTDTQYF. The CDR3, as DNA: TGTGCCAGCAGCCCACGGACTAGCGGGAGCACAGATACGCAGTATTTT.